The clone carrying this T cell receptor beta chain came up once. The CDR3 extends over 12 amino acids. The ends lost 8 bases at V and 8 bases at J; junction bases unmatched: 6. Germline CDR1 GTSNPN, CDR2 SVGIG (reference sequence). Researchers sorted participants into cohorts using their self-reported clinical history. Participants in the exposed group had met a COVID-19 case in the 2 weeks before joining the study. The sample belongs to a study of blood T cell repertoires in COVID-19. Study information: Both acute and convalescent COVID-19 samples were obtained from the United States, Italy and Spain.

Produced via immunoSEQ multiplex PCR; TCRdb's table is partial and in-frame only. This sample has roughly 150,000 clones; approximately 88% occur once, and the top ten carry about 5.2%. The chain carries TRBV30 and TRBJ2-1; 10 positions match TRBD2. The sequence derives from a man aged 65 to 85 who had been exposed to COVID-19. Sequencing was carried out using PBMCs or T cells enriched from blood (not recorded which). CDR3 coding DNA: TGTGCCAGTAGCGGGGGGCTCCATGAGCAGTTCTTC. This codes for CASSGGLHEQFF.